This T cell receptor beta chain was captured by sequencing in a study of cytomegalovirus exposure and HLA in healthy donors. The CDR3 covers 15 residues. CDR1 is MDHEN, CDR2 SYDVKM, per germline. Between the trimmed V and J ends, which lost 2 bases and 2 bases, there was a span of 9 bases. The PCR ran on 60 Vbeta and 13 Jbeta primers. Only in-frame clones appear in the TCRdb table, and some are missing; sequencing was by immunoSEQ multiplex PCR. The sample lists 150,000 to 200,000 clones, 65% to 70% seen once, with approximately 4.5% in the top ten. Sequencing used PBMCs. This rearrangement joins TRBV28 to TRBJ1-4; weak D call: TRBD1 (5 bases). This clonotype was sampled from a woman younger than 30 in good health and CMV-seropositive. The CDR3 here is CASSLKGATNEKLFF. The CDR3 DNA sequence: TGTGCCAGCAGTTTAAAAGGGGCCACTAATGAAAAACTGTTTTTT.